Following are 5 T cell receptor beta chains from one sample sequenced in a study of T cell responses to AZD1222 COVID-19 vaccine. Repertoires were generated with immunoSEQ multiplex PCR, while TCRdb's copy carries only in-frame clones and drops some. The sample gives tens of thousands of clones, approximately 92% of which show up once; 9% to 9.5% is in the top ten. The sequenced sample was peripheral blood, obtained 28 days after the second AZD1222 dose. Every receptor here comes from an adult who received the AZD1222 COVID-19 vaccine.

The rearrangement uses TRBV5-1 and TRBJ1-3, with D unclear. This CDR3 contains 15 residues. Trimming cost V 0 bases and J 0 bases, with 7 bases left between them. From germline, CDR1 is SGHRS and CDR2 YFSETQ. CDR3: CASSLAAGSGNTIYF. DNA for the CDR3: TGCGCCAGCAGCTTGGCGGCAGGCTCTGGAAACACCATATATTTT.

The rearrangement uses TRBV12-3 or TRBV12-4 and TRBJ2-4, with 8 nucleotides matching TRBD1. This CDR3 has 13 residues. The V segment lost 5 bases and the J segment 7 bases; nucleotides outside the gene matches: 4. The CDR3 bases are TGTGCCAGCAGTCCGGACAGGGTGAACATTCAGTACTTC. This encodes CASSPDRVNIQYF.

The gene calls are TRBV7-2 and TRBJ1-1; D might be TRBD1 (6 bases). The CDR3 sequence is 18 residues long. The V gene lost 1 base and the J gene lost 0 bases, with 18 bases spanning the gap. Germline CDR1 and CDR2: SGHTA and FQGNSA. The CDR3 is CASSLVGLAGAMNTEAFF. Here the CDR3 DNA reads TGTGCCAGCAGCTTAGTCGGCCTTGCAGGGGCAATGAACACTGAAGCTTTCTTT.

This clone has more than one count but fewer than ten. V is TRBV6-5 and J is TRBJ1-2, with D hard to call. The CDR3 runs to 13 residues. The germline CDR1 and CDR2 sequences are MNHEY and SVGAGI. V lost 2 bases and J lost 7, with 11 bases in between. The CDR3 region has the DNA TGTGCCAGCAGTTACGGCATCTTCGGTGGCTACACCTTC. Encoded protein: CASSYGIFGGYTF.

V gene TRBV6-5 combines with J gene TRBJ1-2; the match to TRBD1 covers 12 bases. With V trimmed by 6 bases and J by 5 bases, 7 bases remained unmatched. CDR1 is MNHEY, CDR2 SVGAGI, per germline. CDR3 length: 15 amino acids. CDR3 DNA: TGTGCCAGCAGCTCCCCGGGACAGGGGGCTTATGGCTACACCTTC. As protein: CASSSPGQGAYGYTF.